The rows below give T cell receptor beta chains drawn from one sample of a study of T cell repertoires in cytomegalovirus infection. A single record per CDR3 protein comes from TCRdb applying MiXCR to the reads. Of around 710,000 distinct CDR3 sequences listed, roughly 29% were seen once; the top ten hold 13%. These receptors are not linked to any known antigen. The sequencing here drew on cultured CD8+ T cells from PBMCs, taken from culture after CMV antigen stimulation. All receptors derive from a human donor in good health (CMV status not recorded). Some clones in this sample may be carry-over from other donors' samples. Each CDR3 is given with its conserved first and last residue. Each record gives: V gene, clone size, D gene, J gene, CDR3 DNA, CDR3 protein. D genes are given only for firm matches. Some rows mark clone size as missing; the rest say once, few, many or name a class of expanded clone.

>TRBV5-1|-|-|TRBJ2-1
TGCGCCAGCAGCTTGGGCGACAGGCTCTCCTACAATGAGCAGTTCTTC
CASSLGDRLSYNEQFF
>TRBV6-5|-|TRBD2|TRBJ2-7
TGTGCCAGCAGTTACTTCGGGACTAGCGGGGGGGCCGCCTACGAGCAGTACTTC
CASSYFGTSGGAAYEQYF
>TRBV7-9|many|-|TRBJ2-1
TGTGCCAGCAGCTTAGGGGCAAATGAGCAGTTCTTC
CASSLGANEQFF
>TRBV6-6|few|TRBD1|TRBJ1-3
TGTGCCATGAAAGAAGGGACAGGGGGAAACACCATATATTTT
CAMKEGTGGNTIYF
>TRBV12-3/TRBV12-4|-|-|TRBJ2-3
TGTGCCAGCAGTTTCGCAGGGGTAACAGATACGCAGTATTTT
CASSFAGVTDTQYF
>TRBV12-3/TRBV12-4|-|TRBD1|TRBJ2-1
TGTGCCAGCACCCCGGGACAGGGGGCGCATTGGGGCTACAATGAGCAGTTCTTC
CASTPGQGAHWGYNEQFF
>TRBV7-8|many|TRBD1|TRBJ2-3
TGTGCCAGCAGCTTTACCGGGACAGGCTTTGCAGATACGCAGTATTTT
CASSFTGTGFADTQYF
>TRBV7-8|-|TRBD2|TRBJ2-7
TGTGCCAGCAGCCCGGGAGGAACTTACACTGGGGAGCAGTACTTC
CASSPGGTYTGEQYF
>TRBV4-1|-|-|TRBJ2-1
TGCGCCAGCAGCCAAATCCCCGGCTCCTACAATGAGCAGTTCTTC
CASSQIPGSYNEQFF
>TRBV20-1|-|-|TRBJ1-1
TGCAGTGCTAGAGATTTCTGGGGAATGAACACTGAAGCTTTCTTT
CSARDFWGMNTEAFF
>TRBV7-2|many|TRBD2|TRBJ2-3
TGTGCCAGCAGCGCCCGGGGGGAGCGCACAGATACGCAGTATTTT
CASSARGERTDTQYF
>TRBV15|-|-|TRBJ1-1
TGTGCCACCCCGGGGACCGGCCGGAATTCGGAAGCTTTCTTT
CATPGTGRNSEAFF
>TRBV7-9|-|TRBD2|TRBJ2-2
TGTGCCAGCAGACAGACTAGCGGAGCATTCACCGGGGAGCTGTTTTTT
CASRQTSGAFTGELFF
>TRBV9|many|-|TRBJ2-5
TGTGCCAGCAGCGTAGTTGGGGGGGCCAGAGAGACCCAGTACTTC
CASSVVGGARETQYF
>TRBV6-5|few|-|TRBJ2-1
TGTGCCAGCAGTTACGGGGGGCGCTACAATGAGCAGTTCTTC
CASSYGGRYNEQFF
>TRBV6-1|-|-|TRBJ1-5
TGTGCCAGCAGTCGTACTTTACCCTCTAATCAGCCCCAGCATTTT
CASSRTLPSNQPQHF
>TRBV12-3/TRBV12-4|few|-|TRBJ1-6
TGTGCCAGCAGTTTAGACCCTGACCTCTCCTATAATTCACCCCTCCACTTT
CASSLDPDLSYNSPLHF
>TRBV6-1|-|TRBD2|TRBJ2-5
TGTGCCAGCAGTGGTAGCGGGGGGGAAGAGACCCAGTACTTC
CASSGSGGEETQYF
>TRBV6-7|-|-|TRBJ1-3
TGTGCCAGCAGTTACTCGATGAAGGACCGACGCTCTGGAAACACCATATATTTT
CASSYSMKDRRSGNTIYF
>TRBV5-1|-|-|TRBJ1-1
TGCGCCAGCAGCTTGGATCGGGGAGACACTGAAGCTTTCTTT
CASSLDRGDTEAFF
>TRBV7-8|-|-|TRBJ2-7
TGTGCCAGCAGCCCTCACGAATACGAGCAGTACTTC
CASSPHEYEQYF
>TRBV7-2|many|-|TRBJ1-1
TGTGCCAGCAGCTTCGACAGTACCTTTAGGGACACTGAAGCTTTCTTT
CASSFDSTFRDTEAFF
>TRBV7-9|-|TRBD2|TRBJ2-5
TGTGCCAGCAGTTTCGGACTAGCGTCTACCTCCGGGTTGGAGACCCAGTACTTC
CASSFGLASTSGLETQYF
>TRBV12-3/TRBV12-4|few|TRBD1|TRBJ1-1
TGTGCCAGCAGCACTGCCGGGACAGGGGGCTCCGAAGCTTTCTTT
CASSTAGTGGSEAFF
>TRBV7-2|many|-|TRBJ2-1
TGTGCCAGCACCCTTGGGTACGGGCTAAGCTCCTACAATGAGCAGTTCTTC
CASTLGYGLSSYNEQFF
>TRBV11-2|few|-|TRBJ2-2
TGTGCCAGCCAACCACAGGGCTCCAGCACCGGGGAGCTGTTTTTT
CASQPQGSSTGELFF